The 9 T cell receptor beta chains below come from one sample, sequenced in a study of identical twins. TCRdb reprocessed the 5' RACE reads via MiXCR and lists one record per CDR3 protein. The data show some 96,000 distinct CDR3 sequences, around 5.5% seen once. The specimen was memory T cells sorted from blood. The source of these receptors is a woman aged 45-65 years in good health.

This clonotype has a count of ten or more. CDR3 protein: CASSLVPDRGYEQYF. CDR3 DNA sequence: TGTGCCAGCAGCTTAGTCCCGGACAGGGGATACGAGCAGTACTTC. J is TRBJ2-7 and V is TRBV7-9; 9 bases line up with TRBD1. This CDR3 region has 15 residues. With V trimmed by 1 base and J by 4 bases, 5 bases remained unmatched. Germline CDR1 and CDR2: SEHNR and FQNEAQ (reference sequence).

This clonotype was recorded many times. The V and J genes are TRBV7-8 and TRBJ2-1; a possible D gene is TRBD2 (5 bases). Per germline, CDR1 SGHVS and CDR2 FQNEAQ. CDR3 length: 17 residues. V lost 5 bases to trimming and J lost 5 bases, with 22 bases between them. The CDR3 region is CASSPPLRLRIDNEQFF. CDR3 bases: TGTGCCAGCAGCCCCCCTTTGAGACTAAGGATTGACAATGAGCAGTTCTTC.

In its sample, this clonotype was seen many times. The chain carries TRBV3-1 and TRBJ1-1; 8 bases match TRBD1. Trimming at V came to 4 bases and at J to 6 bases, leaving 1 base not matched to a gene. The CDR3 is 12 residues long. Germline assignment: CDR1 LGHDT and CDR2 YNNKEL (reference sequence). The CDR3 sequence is CASSPTGAEAFF. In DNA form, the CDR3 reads TGTGCCAGCAGCCCGACAGGGGCTGAAGCTTTCTTT.

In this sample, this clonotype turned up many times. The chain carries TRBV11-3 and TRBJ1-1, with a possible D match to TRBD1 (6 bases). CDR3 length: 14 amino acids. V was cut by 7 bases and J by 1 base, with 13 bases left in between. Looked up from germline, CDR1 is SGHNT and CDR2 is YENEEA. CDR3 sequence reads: CASTPGGPNTEAFF. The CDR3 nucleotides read TGTGCCAGCACCCCGGGGGGCCCGAACACTGAAGCTTTCTTT. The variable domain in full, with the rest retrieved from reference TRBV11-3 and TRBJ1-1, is EAGVVQSPRYKIIEKKQPVAFWCNPISGHNTLYWYLQNLGQGPELLIRYENEEAVDDSQLPKDRFSAERLKGVDSTLKIQPAELGDSAVYLCASTPGGPNTEAFFGQGTRLTVV.

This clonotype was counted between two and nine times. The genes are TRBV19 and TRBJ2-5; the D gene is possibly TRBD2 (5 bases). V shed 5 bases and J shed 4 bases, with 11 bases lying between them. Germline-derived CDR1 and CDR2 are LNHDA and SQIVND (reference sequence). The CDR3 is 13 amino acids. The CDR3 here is CASSSGMRETQYF. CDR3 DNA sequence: TGTGCCAGTAGTTCCGGGATGAGAGAGACCCAGTACTTC.

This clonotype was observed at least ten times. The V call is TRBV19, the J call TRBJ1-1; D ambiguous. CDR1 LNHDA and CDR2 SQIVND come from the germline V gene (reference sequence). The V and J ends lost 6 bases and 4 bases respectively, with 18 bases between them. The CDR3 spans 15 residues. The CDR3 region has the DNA TGTGCCAGTAGCCCGCGGGGAGGCTGGGCCACTGAAGCTTTCTTT. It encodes CASSPRGGWATEAFF.

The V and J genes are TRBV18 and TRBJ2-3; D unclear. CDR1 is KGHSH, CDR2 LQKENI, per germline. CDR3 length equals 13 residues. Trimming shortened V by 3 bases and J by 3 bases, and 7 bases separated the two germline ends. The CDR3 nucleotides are TGTGCCAGCTCACCGGAGCTAACAGATACGCAGTATTTT. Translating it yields CASSPELTDTQYF.

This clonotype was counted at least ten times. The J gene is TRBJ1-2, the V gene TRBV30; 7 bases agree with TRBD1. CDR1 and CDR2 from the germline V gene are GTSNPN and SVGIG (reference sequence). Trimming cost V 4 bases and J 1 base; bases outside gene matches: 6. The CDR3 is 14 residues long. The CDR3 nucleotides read TGTGCCTGGAAAGACAGGGACCGTAACTATGGCTACACCTTC. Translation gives CAWKDRDRNYGYTF. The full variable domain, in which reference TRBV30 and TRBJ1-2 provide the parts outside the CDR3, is SQTIHQWPATLVQPVGSPLSLECTVEGTSNPNLYWYRQAAGRGLQLLFYSVGIGQISSEVPQNLSASRPQDRQFILSSKKLLLSDSGFYLCAWKDRDRNYGYTFGSGTRLTVV.

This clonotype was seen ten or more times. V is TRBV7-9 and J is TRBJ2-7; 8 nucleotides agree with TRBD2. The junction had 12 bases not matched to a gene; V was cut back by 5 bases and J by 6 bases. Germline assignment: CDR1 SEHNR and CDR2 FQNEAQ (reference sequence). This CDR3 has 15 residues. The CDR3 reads CASSRGGSGGFEQYF. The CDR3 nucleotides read TGTGCCAGCAGCCGAGGAGGGAGCGGGGGCTTCGAGCAGTACTTC.